This section outlines one T cell receptor (beta chain) sequence together with its context. The source of the sample is a study of blood T cell repertoires in COVID-19. Study-wide background: T cells, B-cell-depleted T cells, or PBMCs provided the cDNA or gDNA that served as material.

With 0 bases clipped from V and 1 base from J, the junction kept 7 bases outside the gene matches. CDR3 size: 19 residues. The germline V gene has CDR1 LNHNV and CDR2 YYDKDF (reference sequence). In the source study's methods: The authors estimated nucleated cell counts from reference gene primer amplification. Sequenced by immunoSEQ multiplex PCR; TCRdb stores in-frame clones only, minus some. V and J calls and clone size come straight from that table; D and trimming were deduced from the DNA. The sample has 150,000 to 200,000 clones; 81% are singletons. The sequence derives from a man in his sixties with active or convalescent COVID-19. The gene calls are TRBV15 and TRBJ1-5; 12 positions agree with TRBD1. Sequenced: peripheral blood. The CDR3 here is CATSRDPGQGARSNQPQHF. The CDR3 nucleotides are TGTGCCACCAGCAGAGATCCGGGACAGGGGGCTAGGAGCAATCAGCCCCAGCATTTT.